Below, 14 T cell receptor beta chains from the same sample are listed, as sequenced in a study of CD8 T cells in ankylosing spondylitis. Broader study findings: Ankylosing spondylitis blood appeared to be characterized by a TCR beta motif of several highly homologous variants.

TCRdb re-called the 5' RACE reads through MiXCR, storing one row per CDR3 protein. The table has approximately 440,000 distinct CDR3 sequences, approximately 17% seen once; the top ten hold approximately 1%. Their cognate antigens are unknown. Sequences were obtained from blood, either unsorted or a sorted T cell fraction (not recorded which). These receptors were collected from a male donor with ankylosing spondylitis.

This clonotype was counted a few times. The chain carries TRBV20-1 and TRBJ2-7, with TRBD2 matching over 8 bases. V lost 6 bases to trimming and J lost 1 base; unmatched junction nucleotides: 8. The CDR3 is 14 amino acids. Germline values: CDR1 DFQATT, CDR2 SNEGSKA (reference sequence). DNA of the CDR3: TGCAGTGCCCAAACTAGCGGAGGTTCCTACGAGCAGTACTTC. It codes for CSAQTSGGSYEQYF.

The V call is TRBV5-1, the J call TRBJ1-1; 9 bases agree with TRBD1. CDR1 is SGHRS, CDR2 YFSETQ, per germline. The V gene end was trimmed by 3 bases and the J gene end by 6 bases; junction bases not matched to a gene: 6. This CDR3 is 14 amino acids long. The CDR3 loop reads CASSSYRGHAEAFF. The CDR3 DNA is TGCGCCAGCAGCTCCTACAGGGGGCACGCTGAAGCTTTCTTT.

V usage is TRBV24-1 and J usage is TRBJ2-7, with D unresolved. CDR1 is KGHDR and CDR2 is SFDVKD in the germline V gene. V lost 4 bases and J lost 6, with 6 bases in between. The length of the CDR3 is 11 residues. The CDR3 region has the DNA TGTGCCACCAGTGAAGGTACCGAGCAGTACTTC. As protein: CATSEGTEQYF.

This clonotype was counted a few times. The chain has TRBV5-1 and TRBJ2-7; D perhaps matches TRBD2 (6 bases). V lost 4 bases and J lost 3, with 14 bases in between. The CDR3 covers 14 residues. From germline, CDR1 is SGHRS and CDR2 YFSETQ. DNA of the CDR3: TGCGCCAGCAGCACGGGACTCTTCAACTACGAGCAGTACTTC. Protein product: CASSTGLFNYEQYF.

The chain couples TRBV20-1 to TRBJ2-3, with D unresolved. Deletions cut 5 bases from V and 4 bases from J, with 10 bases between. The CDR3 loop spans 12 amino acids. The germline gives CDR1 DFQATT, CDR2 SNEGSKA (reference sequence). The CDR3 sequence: CSALTTPDTQYF. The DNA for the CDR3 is TGCAGTGCTCTTACGACCCCAGATACGCAGTATTTT.

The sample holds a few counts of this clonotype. Here the CDR3 reads CASSLSSGGTKTQYF. The CDR3 bases are TGTGCCAGCAGCCTTTCTAGCGGGGGGACGAAGACCCAGTACTTC. The chain uses TRBV3-1 and TRBJ2-5, with 11 bases lining up with TRBD2. The CDR3 runs 15 residues. The germline V gene encodes CDR1 LGHDT and CDR2 YNNKEL (reference sequence). Trimming cost V 4 bases and J 6 bases; bases outside gene matches: 7.

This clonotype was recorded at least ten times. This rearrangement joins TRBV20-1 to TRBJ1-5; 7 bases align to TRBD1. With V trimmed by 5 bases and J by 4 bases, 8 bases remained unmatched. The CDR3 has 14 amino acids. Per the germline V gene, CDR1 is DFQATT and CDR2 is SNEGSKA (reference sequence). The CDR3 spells CSALDRYLNQPQHF. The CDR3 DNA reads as TGCAGTGCTCTGGACAGGTACCTTAATCAGCCCCAGCATTTT.

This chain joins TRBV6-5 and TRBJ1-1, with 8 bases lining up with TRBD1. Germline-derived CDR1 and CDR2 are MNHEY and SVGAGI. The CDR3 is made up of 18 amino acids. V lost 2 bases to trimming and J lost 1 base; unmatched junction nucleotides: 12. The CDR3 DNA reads TGTGCCAGCAGTTACGGGACAGGTTTGTCCTGGAGGAACACTGAAGCTTTCTTT. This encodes CASSYGTGLSWRNTEAFF.

Here the CDR3 reads CSVWGTGGHRGDEQYF. The DNA for the CDR3 is TGCAGCGTGTGGGGGACAGGGGGCCACCGGGGAGACGAGCAGTACTTC. The chain recombines TRBV29-1 with TRBJ2-7, with TRBD1 matching 12 bases. Germline V gene lookup returns CDR1 SQVTM and CDR2 ANQGSEA. The V gene end was trimmed by 6 bases and the J gene end by 5 bases; junction bases not matched to a gene: 14. The CDR3 is made up of 16 amino acids.

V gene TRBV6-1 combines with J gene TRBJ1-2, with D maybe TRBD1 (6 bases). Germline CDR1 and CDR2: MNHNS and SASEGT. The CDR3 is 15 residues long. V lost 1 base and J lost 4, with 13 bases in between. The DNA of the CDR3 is TGTGCCAGCAGTGAAGTCAGGGGCGCGGGCTATGGCTACACCTTC. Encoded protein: CASSEVRGAGYGYTF.

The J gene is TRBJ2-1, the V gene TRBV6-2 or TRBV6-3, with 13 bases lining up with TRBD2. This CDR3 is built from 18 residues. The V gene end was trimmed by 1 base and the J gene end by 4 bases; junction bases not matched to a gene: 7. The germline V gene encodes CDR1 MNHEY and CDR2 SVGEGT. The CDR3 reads CASSYLKPGLAGYNEQFF. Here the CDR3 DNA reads TGTGCCAGCAGTTACTTGAAGCCGGGACTAGCGGGATACAATGAGCAGTTCTTC.

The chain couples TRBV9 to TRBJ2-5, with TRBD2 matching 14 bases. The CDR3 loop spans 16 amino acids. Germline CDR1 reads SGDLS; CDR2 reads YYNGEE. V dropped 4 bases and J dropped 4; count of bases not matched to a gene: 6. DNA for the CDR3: TGTGCCAGCAGCAGACGACTAGCGGGAGGGGGAGAGACCCAGTACTTC. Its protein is CASSRRLAGGGETQYF.

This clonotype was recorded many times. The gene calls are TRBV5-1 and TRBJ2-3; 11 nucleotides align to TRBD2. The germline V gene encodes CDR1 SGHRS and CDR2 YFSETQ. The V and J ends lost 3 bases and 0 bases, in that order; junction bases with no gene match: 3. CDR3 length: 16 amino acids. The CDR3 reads CASSSSGGTSTDTQYF. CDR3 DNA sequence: TGCGCCAGCAGCTCTAGCGGGGGGACTAGCACAGATACGCAGTATTTT.

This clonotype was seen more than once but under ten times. The CDR3 spells CASSATGTYNEQFF. CDR3 nucleotide sequence: TGTGCCAGCAGCGCGACTGGTACCTACAATGAGCAGTTCTTC. The chain joins TRBV6-1 to TRBJ2-1; D is ambiguous. Germline CDR1 is MNHNS and CDR2 is SASEGT. Trimming pared 6 bases from V and 2 bases from J, leaving 11 bases between. CDR3 length: 14 amino acids.